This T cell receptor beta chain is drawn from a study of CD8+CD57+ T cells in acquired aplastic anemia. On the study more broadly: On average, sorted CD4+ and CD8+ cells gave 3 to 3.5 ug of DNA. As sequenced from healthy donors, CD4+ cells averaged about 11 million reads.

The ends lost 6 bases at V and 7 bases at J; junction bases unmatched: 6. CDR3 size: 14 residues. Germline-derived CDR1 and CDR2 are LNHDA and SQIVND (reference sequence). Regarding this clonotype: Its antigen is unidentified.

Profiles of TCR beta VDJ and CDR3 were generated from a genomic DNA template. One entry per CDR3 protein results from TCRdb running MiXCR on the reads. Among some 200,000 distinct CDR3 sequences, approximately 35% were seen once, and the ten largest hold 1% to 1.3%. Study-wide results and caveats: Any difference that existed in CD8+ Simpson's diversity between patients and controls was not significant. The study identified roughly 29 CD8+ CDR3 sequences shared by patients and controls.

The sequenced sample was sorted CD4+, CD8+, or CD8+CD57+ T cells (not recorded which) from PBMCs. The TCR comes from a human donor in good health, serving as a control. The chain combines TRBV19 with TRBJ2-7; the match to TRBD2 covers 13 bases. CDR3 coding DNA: TGTGCCAGTAGCGATGGACTAGCGGGAGTAGAGCAGTACTTC. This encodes CASSDGLAGVEQYF.